This TCR beta chain was documented in a study of blood T cell repertoires in COVID-19 (dated by TCRdb to the early 2020s). Context from the whole study: The collaborator samples originated in the United States, Italy and Spain and spanned the acute and convalescent phases of COVID-19. Deeply sampled blood TCRbeta repertoires from subjects exposed to, actively infected with, or recovered from COVID-19 were included in the dataset. The material from the prospective study consisted of cDNA or gDNA derived from T cells, B-cell-depleted T cells, or PBMCs. The repertoires were made available in a free public database intended to serve as a resource for research on the immune response to SARS-CoV-2. Where available, HLA class I and class II types were obtained from metadata supplied by the sample provider rather than from assay-based typing. A de-identified subject ID, COVID-19 status, age in years and sex were almost always included in the sample metadata. The samples were drawn from the first 160 participants of the ongoing ImmuneRACE study and from 950 to 1,500 subjects provided by 6 global collaborators. What the work shows at the level of the full study, not this receptor alone: The amount of clinical and demographic metadata varied by source and participant and was provided uncurated.

As for this clone: The antigen it recognizes is unknown. Nothing much larger sits one base from this clone, and base qualities are not available.

Based on the germline V gene, the CDR1 and CDR2 sequences are SQVTM and ANQGSEA. The junction shows trimming of 5 bases on V and 6 bases on J, and the gene matches do not reach 8 bases of it. The CDR3 starts with the cysteine, ends with the phenylalanine, and has 14 residues. The entry retains the CDR3 DNA only, 42 bases that are in frame from base 1. TCRbeta CDR3 regions were amplified from genomic DNA using the immunoSEQ Assay, a bias-controlled multiplex PCR. In the source study's methods: The number of nucleated cells in each sample was estimated from the amplification of reference gene primers within the assay. Sequence reads were collapsed and filtered to measure the absolute abundance of every unique TCRbeta CDR3 rearrangement. For each sample, productive Simpson clonality was calculated as the square root of Simpson's diversity index across productive rearrangements. The source is immuneACCESS, and TCRdb retained only in-frame sequences with V and J called. Part of the clones is not carried over; for the studies checked, unresolved V genes explain less than half of this, and the remainder is unexplained. V and J calls and clone size are copied from that table; D and trimming were computed from the DNA. Counted in this sample were some 220,000 clones; 75% to 85% of them appeared once. The ten largest clones add up to 9.7% of the sample.

Each collaborating institution followed its own protocols to collect whole blood in K2EDTA tubes. Collaborator samples were shipped for TCRbeta analysis as frozen whole blood, isolated PBMCs, or DNA extracted from either sample type. This sequence uses TRBV29-1 and TRBJ2-1; the junction holds 9 bases that match TRBD2. The source material was peripheral blood. The sequence was obtained from a man over 45 with active or convalescent COVID-19. The CDR3 reads as follows: CSVRAGGRSNEQFF. Here is the DNA: TGCAGCGTTAGGGCGGGAGGGCGGTCCAATGAGCAGTTCTTC.